The sample holds many counts of the clone carrying this T cell receptor (beta chain). The study made its TCR cDNA through 5'RACE template switching. That step introduced a universal primer site along with UMIs. TCRdb recomputed calls from the 5' RACE reads with MiXCR, one row per CDR3 protein. The sample records about 630,000 distinct CDR3 sequences, about 12% being singletons. These data come from a study of T cells after yellow fever vaccination. Study-level information: Preparation of the low-cell-number fractions used SMART-Seq v4 Ultra Low Input.

The CDR3 has 17 residues. V shed 6 bases and J 3 bases; nucleotides not matched to a gene: 16. CDR1 is SNHLY and CDR2 is FYNNEI in the germline V gene. Specimen: PBMCs, collected on the day of the yellow fever booster vaccination. This clonotype was sampled from a man in his thirties or forties who received the YFV17D yellow fever vaccine. This chain connects TRBV2 to TRBJ1-1, with TRBD1 identical over 7 bases. CDR3 in DNA: TGTGCCAGCAGCATTTTCCAGACAGGGAGGAAGGACACTGAAGCTTTCTTT. It codes for CASSIFQTGRKDTEAFF. Full variable domain (missing parts from reference TRBV2 and TRBJ1-1): EPEVTQTPSHQVTQMGQEVILRCVPISNHLYFYWYRQILGQKVEFLVSFYNNEISEKSEIFDDQFSVERPDGSNFTLKIRSTKLEDSAMYFCASSIFQTGRKDTEAFFGQGTRLTVV.